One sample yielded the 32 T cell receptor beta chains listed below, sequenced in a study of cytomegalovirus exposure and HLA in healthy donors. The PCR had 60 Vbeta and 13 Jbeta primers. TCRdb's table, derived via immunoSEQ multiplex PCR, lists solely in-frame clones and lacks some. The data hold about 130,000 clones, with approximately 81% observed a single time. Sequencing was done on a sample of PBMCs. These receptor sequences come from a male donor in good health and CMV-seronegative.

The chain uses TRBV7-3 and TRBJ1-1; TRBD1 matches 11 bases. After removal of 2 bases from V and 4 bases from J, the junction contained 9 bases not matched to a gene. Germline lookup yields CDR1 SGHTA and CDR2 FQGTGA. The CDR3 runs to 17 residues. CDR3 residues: CASSLPGQGAQVTEAFF. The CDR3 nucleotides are TGTGCCAGCAGCTTACCCGGACAGGGGGCGCAGGTCACTGAAGCTTTCTTT.

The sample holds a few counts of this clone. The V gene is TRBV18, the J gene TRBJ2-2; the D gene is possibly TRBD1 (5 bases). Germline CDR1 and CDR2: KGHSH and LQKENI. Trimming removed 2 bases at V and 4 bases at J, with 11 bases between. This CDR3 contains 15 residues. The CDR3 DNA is TGTGCCAGCTCACCAAGTTCAGGGTCCACCGGGGAGCTGTTTTTT. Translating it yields CASSPSSGSTGELFF. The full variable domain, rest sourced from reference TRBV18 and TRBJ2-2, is NAGVMQNPRHLVRRRGQEARLRCSPMKGHSHVYWYRQLPEEGLKFMVYLQKENIIDESGMPKERFSAEFPKEGPSILRIQQVVRGDSAAYFCASSPSSGSTGELFFGEGSRLTVL.

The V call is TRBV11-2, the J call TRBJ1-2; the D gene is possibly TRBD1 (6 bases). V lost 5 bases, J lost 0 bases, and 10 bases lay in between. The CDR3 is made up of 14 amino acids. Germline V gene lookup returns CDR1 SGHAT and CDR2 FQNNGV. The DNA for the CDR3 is TGTGCCAGCAGCACCCGACAGGCTAACTATGGCTACACCTTC. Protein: CASSTRQANYGYTF.

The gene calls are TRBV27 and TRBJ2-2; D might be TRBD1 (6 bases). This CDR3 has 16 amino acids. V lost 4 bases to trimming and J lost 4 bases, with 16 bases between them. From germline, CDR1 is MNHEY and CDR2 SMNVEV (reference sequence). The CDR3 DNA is TGTGCCAGCAGTTCAGACAGGTGGGGAAGCACCGGGGAGCTGTTTTTT. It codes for CASSSDRWGSTGELFF.

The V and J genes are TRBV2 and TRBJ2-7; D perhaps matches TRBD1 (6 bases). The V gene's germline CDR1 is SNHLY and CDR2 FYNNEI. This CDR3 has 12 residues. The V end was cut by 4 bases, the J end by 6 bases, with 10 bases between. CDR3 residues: CASSAGVVEQYF. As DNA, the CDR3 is TGTGCCAGCAGTGCAGGGGTTGTCGAGCAGTACTTC.

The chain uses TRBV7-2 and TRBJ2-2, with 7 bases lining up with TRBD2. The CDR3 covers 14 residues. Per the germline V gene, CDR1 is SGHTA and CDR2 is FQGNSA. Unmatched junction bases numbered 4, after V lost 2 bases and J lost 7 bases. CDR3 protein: CASSLTGGIGELFF. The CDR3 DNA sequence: TGTGCCAGCAGCTTAACGGGAGGTATCGGGGAGCTGTTTTTT.

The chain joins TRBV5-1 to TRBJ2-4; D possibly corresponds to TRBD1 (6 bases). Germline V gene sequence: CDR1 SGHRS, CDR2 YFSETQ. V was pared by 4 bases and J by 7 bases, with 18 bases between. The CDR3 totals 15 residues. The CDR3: CASSGTGSRVNIQYF. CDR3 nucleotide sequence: TGCGCCAGCAGCGGCACAGGGAGCAGGGTGAACATTCAGTACTTC.

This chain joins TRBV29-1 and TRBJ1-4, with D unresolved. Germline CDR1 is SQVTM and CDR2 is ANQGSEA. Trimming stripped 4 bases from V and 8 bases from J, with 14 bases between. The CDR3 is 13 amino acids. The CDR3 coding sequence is TGCAGCGTTGCGGGTGCCGGCGGGGAAAAACTGTTTTTT. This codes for CSVAGAGGEKLFF.

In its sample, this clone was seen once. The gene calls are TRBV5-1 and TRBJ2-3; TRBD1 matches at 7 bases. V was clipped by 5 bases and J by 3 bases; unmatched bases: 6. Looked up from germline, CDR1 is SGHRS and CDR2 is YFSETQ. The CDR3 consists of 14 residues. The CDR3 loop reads CASRSGTETDTQYF. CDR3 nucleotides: TGCGCCAGCAGGTCCGGGACAGAGACAGATACGCAGTATTTT.

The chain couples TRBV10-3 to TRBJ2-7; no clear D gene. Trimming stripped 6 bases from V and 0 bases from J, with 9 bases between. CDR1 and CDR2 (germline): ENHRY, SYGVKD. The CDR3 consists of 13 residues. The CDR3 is CAIRTTDSYEQYF. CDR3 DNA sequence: TGTGCCATCAGGACAACCGACTCCTACGAGCAGTACTTC.

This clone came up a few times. The CDR3 sequence is CASSMMLGGNQPQHF. The CDR3 DNA is TGTGCCAGTAGTATGATGCTCGGGGGGAATCAGCCCCAGCATTTT. The rearrangement uses TRBV19 and TRBJ1-5; D might be TRBD1 (5 bases). V was pared by 3 bases and J by 4 bases, with 13 bases between. The CDR3 extends over 15 amino acids. Looked up from germline, CDR1 is LNHDA and CDR2 is SQIVND (reference sequence).

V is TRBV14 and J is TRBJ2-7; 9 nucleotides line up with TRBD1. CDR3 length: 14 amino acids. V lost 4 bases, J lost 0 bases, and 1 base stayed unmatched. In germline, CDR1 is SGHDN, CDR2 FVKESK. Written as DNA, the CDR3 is TGTGCCAGCAGCCGGGACAGGGCCTCCTACGAGCAGTACTTC. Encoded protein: CASSRDRASYEQYF.

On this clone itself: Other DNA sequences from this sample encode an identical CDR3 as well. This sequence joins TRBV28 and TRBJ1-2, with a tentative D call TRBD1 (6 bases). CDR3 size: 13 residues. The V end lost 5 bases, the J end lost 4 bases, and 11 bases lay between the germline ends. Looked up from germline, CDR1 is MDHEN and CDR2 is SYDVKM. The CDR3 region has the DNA TGTGCCAGCAGTCTGACAGGCGGCTATGGCTACACCTTC. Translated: CASSLTGGYGYTF.

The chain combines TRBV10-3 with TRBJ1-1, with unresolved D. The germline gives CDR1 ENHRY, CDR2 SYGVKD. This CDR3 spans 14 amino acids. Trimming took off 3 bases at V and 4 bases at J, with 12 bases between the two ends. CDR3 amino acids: CAISDRVSGTEAFF. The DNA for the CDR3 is TGTGCCATCAGTGACCGGGTCTCGGGCACTGAAGCTTTCTTT.

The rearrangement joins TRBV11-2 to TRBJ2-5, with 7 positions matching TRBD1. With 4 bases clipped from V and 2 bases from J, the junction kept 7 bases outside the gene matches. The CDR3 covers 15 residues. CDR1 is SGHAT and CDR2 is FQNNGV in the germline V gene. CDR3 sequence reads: CASSSWGTEQETQYF. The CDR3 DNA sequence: TGTGCCAGCAGCTCGTGGGGGACAGAACAAGAGACCCAGTACTTC.

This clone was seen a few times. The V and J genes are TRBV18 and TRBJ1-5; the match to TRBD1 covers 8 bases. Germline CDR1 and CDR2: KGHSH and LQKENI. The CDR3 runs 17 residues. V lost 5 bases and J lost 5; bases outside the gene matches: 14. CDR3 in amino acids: CASSYLPRTGLDQPQHF. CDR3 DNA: TGTGCCAGCTCATATCTGCCCCGGACAGGGCTTGATCAGCCCCAGCATTTT.

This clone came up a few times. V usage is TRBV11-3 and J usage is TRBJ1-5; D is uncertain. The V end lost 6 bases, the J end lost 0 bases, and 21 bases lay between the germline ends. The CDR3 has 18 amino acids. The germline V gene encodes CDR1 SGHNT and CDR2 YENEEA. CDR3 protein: CASSLYLREEYSNQPQHF. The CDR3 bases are TGTGCCAGCAGTTTATACCTCCGGGAGGAATATAGCAATCAGCCCCAGCATTTT.

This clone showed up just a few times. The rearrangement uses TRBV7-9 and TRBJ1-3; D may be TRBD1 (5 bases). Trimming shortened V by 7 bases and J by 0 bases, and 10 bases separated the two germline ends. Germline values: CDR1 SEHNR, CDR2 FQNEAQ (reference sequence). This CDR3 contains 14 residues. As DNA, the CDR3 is TGTGCCAGCAACGGCCAGGGCTCTGGAAACACCATATATTTT. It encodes CASNGQGSGNTIYF.

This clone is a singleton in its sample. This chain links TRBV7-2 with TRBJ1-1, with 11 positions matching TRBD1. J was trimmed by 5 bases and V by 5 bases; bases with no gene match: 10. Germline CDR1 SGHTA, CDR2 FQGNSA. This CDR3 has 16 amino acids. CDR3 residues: CASSLRDRGEKTEAFF. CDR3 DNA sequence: TGTGCCAGCAGCCTAAGGGACAGGGGGGAGAAAACTGAAGCTTTCTTT.

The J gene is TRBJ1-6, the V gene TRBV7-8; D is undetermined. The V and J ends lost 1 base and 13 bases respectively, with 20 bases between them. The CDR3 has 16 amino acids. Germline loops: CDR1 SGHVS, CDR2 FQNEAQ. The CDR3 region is CASSLGAPVTPSPLHF. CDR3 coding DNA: TGTGCCAGCAGCTTAGGGGCCCCGGTGACCCCCTCGCCCCTCCACTTT.

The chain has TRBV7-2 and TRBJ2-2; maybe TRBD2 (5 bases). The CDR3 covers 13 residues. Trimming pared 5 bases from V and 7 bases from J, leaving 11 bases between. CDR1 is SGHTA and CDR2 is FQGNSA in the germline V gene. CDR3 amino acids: CASSGPGNGELFF. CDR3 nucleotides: TGTGCCAGCAGCGGCCCGGGGAACGGGGAGCTGTTTTTT.

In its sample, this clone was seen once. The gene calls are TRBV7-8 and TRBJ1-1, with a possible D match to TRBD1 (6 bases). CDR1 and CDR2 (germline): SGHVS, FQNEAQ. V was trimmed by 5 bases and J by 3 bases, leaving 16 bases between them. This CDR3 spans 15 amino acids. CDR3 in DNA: TGTGCCAGCAGCAGCTACAGGGACGGCGACACTGAAGCTTTCTTT. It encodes CASSSYRDGDTEAFF.

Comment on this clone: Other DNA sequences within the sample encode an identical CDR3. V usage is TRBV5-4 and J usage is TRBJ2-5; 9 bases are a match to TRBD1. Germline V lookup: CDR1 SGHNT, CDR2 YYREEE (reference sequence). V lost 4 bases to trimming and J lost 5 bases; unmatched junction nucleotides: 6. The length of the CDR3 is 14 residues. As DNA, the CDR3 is TGTGCCAGCAGCCCGGGACAGGGCAGGGAGACCCAGTACTTC. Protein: CASSPGQGRETQYF.

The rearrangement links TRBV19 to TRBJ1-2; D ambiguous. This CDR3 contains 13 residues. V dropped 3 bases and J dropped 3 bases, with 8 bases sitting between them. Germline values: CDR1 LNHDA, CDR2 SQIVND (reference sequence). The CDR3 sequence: CASSIDDYYGYTF. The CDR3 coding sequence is TGTGCCAGTAGTATCGATGACTACTATGGCTACACCTTC.

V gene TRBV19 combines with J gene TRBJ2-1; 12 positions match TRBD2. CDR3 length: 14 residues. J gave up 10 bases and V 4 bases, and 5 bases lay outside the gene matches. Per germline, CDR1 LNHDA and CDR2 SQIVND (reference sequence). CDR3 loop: CASSKLAGGGEQFF. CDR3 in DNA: TGTGCCAGTAGTAAACTAGCGGGGGGAGGAGAGCAGTTCTTC.

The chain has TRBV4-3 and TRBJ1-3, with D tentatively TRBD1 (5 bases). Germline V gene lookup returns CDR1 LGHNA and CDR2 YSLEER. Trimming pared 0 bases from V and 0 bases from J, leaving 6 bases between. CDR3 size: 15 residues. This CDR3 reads CASSQEDNSGNTIYF. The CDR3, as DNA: TGCGCCAGCAGCCAAGAGGACAACTCTGGAAACACCATATATTTT.

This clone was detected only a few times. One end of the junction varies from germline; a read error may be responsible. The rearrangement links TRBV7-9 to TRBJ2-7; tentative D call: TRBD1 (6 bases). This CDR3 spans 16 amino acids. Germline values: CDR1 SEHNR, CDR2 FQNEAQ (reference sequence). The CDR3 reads CSSSSIQGISSYEQYF. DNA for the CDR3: TGTTCCAGCAGCTCAATACAGGGAATTAGCTCCTACGAGCAGTACTTC.

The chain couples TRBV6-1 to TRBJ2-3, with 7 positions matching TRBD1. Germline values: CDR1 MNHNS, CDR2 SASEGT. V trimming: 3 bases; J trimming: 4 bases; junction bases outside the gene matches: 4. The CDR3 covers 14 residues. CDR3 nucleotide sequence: TGTGCCAGCAGTGAGACAGGGCGGCCAGATACGCAGTATTTT. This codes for CASSETGRPDTQYF.

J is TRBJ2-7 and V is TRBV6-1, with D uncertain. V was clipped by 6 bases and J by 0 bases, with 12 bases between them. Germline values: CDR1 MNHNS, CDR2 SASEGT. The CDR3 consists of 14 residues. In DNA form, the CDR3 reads TGTGCCAGCAGGTTGACTTCCGGCTCCTACGAGCAGTACTTC. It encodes CASRLTSGSYEQYF.

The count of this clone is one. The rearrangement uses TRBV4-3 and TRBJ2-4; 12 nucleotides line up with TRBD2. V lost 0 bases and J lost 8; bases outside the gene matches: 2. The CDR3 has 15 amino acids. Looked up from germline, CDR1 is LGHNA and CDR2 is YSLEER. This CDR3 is CASSQEASGRDIQYF. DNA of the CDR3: TGCGCCAGCAGCCAAGAGGCTAGCGGGAGGGACATTCAGTACTTC.

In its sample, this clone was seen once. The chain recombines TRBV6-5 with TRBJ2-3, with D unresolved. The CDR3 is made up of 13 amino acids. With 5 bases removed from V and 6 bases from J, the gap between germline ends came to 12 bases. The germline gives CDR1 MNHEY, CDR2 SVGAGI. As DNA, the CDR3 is TGTGCCAGCAGTCACCCAAATGAGGATACGCAGTATTTT. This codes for CASSHPNEDTQYF.

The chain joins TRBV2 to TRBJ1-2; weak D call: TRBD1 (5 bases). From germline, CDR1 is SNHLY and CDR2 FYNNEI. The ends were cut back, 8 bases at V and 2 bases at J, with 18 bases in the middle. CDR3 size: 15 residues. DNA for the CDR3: TGTGCCAGCCGGAGTCCTGGGGCCACCAACTATGGCTACACCTTC. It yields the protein CASRSPGATNYGYTF.